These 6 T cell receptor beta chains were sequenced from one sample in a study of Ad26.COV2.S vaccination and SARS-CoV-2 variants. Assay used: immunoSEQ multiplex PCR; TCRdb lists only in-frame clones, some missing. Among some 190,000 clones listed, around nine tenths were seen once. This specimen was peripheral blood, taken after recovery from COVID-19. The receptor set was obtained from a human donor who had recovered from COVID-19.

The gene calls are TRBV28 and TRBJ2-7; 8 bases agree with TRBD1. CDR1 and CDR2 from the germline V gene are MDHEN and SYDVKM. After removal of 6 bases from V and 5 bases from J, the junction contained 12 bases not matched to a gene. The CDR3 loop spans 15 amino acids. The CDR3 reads CASSPARTGPHEQYF. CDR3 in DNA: TGTGCCAGCAGCCCAGCCCGGACAGGGCCTCACGAGCAGTACTTC.

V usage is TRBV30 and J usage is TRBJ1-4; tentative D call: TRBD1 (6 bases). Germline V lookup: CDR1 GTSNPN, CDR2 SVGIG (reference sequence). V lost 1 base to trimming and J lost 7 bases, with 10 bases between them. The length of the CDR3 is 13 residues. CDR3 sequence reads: CAWSAGAAEKLFF. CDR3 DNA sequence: TGTGCCTGGAGTGCAGGGGCGGCTGAAAAACTGTTTTTT.

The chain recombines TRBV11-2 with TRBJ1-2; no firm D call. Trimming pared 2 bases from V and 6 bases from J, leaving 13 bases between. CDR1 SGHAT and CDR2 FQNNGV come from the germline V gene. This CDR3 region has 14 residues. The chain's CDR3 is CASSLMGRKDGYTF. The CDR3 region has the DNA TGTGCCAGCAGCTTAATGGGGAGAAAAGATGGCTACACCTTC.

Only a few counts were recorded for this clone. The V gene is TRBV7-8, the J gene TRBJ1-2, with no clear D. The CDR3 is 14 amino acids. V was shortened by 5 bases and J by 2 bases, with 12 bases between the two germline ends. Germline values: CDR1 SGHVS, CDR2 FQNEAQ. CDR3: CASSPLTGNYGYTF. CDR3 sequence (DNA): TGTGCCAGCAGCCCCTTGACGGGGAACTATGGCTACACCTTC. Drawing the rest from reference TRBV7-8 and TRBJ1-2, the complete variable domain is GAGVSQSPRYKVAKRGQDVALRCDPISGHVSLFWYQQALGQGPEFLTYFQNEAQLDKSGLPSDRFFAERPEGSVSTLKIQRTQQEDSAVYLCASSPLTGNYGYTFGSGTRLTVV.

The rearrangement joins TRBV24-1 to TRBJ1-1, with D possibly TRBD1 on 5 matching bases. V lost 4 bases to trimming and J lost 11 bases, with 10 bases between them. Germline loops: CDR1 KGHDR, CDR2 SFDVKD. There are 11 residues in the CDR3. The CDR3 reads CATSEGTTAFF. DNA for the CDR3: TGTGCCACCAGTGAAGGGACCACGGCTTTCTTT.

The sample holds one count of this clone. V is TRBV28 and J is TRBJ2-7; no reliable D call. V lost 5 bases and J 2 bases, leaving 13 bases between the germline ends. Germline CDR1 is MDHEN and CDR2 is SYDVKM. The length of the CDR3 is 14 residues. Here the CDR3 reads CASSNQALPYEQYF. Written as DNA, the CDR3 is TGTGCCAGCAGTAATCAGGCACTCCCCTACGAGCAGTACTTC. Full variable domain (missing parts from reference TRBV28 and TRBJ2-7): DVKVTQSSRYLVKRTGEKVFLECVQDMDHENMFWYRQDPGLGLRLIYFSYDVKMKEKGDIPEGYSVSREKKERFSLILESASTNQTSMYLCASSNQALPYEQYFGPGTRLTVT.